The present T cell receptor (beta chain) was sequenced within a study of blood T cell repertoires in COVID-19. TCRdb's table, derived via immunoSEQ multiplex PCR, lists solely in-frame clones and lacks some. The data contain around 470,000 clones, nearly 90% of them singletons. The germline V gene encodes CDR1 LGHDT and CDR2 YNNKEL (reference sequence). The CDR3 runs 13 residues. V lost 2 bases to trimming and J lost 7 bases, with 9 bases between them. This clone was recorded a few times. The V and J genes are TRBV3-1 (or the pseudogene TRBV3-2) and TRBJ2-1; D gene unclear. The material sequenced was peripheral blood. This TCR was recovered from a man aged 18 to 29 with COVID-19, enrolled during active disease. The CDR3 loop reads CASSQYYGNEQFF. The CDR3 DNA follows: TGTGCCAGCAGCCAATACTATGGGAATGAGCAGTTCTTC.